These 20 T cell receptor beta chains were all obtained from the same sample, sequenced in a study of blood T cell repertoires in COVID-19. TCRdb's table, derived via immunoSEQ multiplex PCR, lists solely in-frame clones and lacks some. The sample has approximately 470,000 clones, about 90% seen once. The sample taken for sequencing was PBMCs or T cells enriched from blood (not recorded which). All receptors come from a woman between 18 and 29 years old who had recovered from COVID-19.

V and J are TRBV28 and TRBJ1-2; D is undetermined. Trimming stripped 5 bases from V and 8 bases from J, with 18 bases between. Looked up from germline, CDR1 is MDHEN and CDR2 is SYDVKM. The CDR3 consists of 14 residues. The CDR3 spells CASSPPLERGGYTF. The CDR3 DNA is TGTGCCAGCAGTCCCCCCTTAGAGAGAGGAGGCTACACCTTC.

V and J are TRBV19 and TRBJ1-4; the D is unclear. Germline assignment: CDR1 LNHDA and CDR2 SQIVND (reference sequence). The V end was cut by 5 bases, the J end by 8 bases, with 15 bases between. The CDR3 has 14 amino acids. CDR3 DNA sequence: TGTGCCAGTAGTCCTGACCCGCCCGGGGAAAAACTGTTTTTT. Translating it yields CASSPDPPGEKLFF.

To note about this clone: The same CDR3 can be traced to other DNA sequences in this sample. The V and J genes are TRBV2 and TRBJ2-7; 13 bases match TRBD2. Germline V CDR1 and CDR2: SNHLY, FYNNEI. CDR3 size: 14 residues. After removal of 4 bases from V and 3 bases from J, the junction contained 0 bases not matched to a gene. The CDR3 protein is CASSGLAGGYEQYF. The CDR3 nucleotides are TGTGCCAGCAGTGGACTAGCGGGGGGCTACGAGCAGTACTTC.

The chain couples TRBV13 to TRBJ1-1, with a tentative D call TRBD1 (5 bases). V dropped 4 bases and J dropped 0 bases, with 12 bases sitting between them. The CDR3 is 15 residues long. Germline V gives CDR1 PRHDT, CDR2 FYEKMQ (reference sequence). CDR3: CASSSGGPMNTEAFF. The CDR3 coding sequence is TGTGCCAGCAGCTCCGGGGGACCGATGAACACTGAAGCTTTCTTT.

This clone was observed a handful of times. The chain carries TRBV4-2 and TRBJ2-7; D perhaps matches TRBD1 (5 bases). The V gene lost 0 bases and the J gene lost 6 bases, with 12 bases spanning the gap. From germline, CDR1 is LGHNA and CDR2 YNFKEQ. The CDR3 totals 14 residues. Written as DNA, the CDR3 is TGTGCCAGCAGCCAAGATTGGGGCGCTACCGAGCAGTACTTC. Amino acids: CASSQDWGATEQYF.

The V call is TRBV7-2, the J call TRBJ1-1; D gene uncertain. The length of the CDR3 is 14 residues. Trimming took 5 bases from V and 5 from J, leaving 15 bases between them. CDR1 and CDR2 from the germline V gene are SGHTA and FQGNSA. CDR3 loop: CASSRAGVATEAFF. The CDR3 nucleotides read TGTGCCAGCAGCCGGGCGGGAGTGGCAACTGAAGCTTTCTTT.

The chain couples TRBV7-9 to TRBJ1-5; no clear D. V was trimmed by 2 bases and J by 7 bases, leaving 12 bases between them. The CDR3 is 14 residues long. Germline lookup yields CDR1 SEHNR and CDR2 FQNEAQ (reference sequence). CDR3 protein: CASSLSGREQPQHF. For the CDR3, the DNA is TGTGCCAGCAGCTTATCAGGCAGAGAACAGCCCCAGCATTTT.

The rearrangement links TRBV11-2 to TRBJ1-6; D call uncertain. V dropped 4 bases and J dropped 7 bases, with 23 bases sitting between them. Germline CDR1 reads SGHAT; CDR2 reads FQNNGV. The CDR3 consists of 18 residues. This chain's CDR3 is CASSSSPRTSAGNSPLHF. CDR3 nucleotides: TGTGCCAGCAGCTCCTCCCCGAGGACCTCCGCGGGCAATTCACCCCTCCACTTT. The full variable domain, rest sourced from reference TRBV11-2 and TRBJ1-6, is EAGVAQSPRYKIIEKRQSVAFWCNPISGHATLYWYQQILGQGPKLLIQFQNNGVVDDSQLPKDRFSAERLKGVDSTLKIQPAKLEDSAVYLCASSSSPRTSAGNSPLHFGNGTRLTVT.

The V call is TRBV11-2, the J call TRBJ1-1; possibly TRBD1 for D (5 bases). Germline-derived CDR1 and CDR2 are SGHAT and FQNNGV. V gave up 4 bases and J gave up 0 bases, with 9 bases separating them. This CDR3 has 14 residues. The CDR3: CASSSAGVNTEAFF. The DNA of the CDR3 is TGTGCCAGCAGCTCCGCGGGGGTGAACACTGAAGCTTTCTTT.

The chain couples TRBV28 to TRBJ1-5; D is possibly TRBD1 (6 bases). Per the germline V gene, CDR1 is MDHEN and CDR2 is SYDVKM. CDR3 size: 13 residues. The V end was cut by 5 bases, the J end by 4 bases, with 9 bases between. The CDR3 DNA reads TGTGCCAGCAGTACAGGGCTGAATCAGCCCCAGCATTTT. Translation: CASSTGLNQPQHF. The variable domain in full, completed from reference TRBV28 and TRBJ1-5, reads DVKVTQSSRYLVKRTGEKVFLECVQDMDHENMFWYRQDPGLGLRLIYFSYDVKMKEKGDIPEGYSVSREKKERFSLILESASTNQTSMYLCASSTGLNQPQHFGDGTRLSIL.

This clone was recorded once. The chain recombines TRBV5-4 with TRBJ2-7; D is perhaps TRBD2 (5 bases). Germline values: CDR1 SGHNT, CDR2 YYREEE (reference sequence). The CDR3 extends over 16 amino acids. Trimming cost V 0 bases and J 3 bases, with 16 bases left between them. DNA of the CDR3: TGTGCCAGCAGCTTGGGGCAAGGCGGGTCCTACTACGAGCAGTACTTC. Translation gives CASSLGQGGSYYEQYF.

The sample holds a few counts of this clone. This rearrangement joins TRBV11-2 to TRBJ1-3; unclear D gene. The CDR3 is made up of 15 amino acids. CDR1 is SGHAT, CDR2 FQNNGV, per germline. V was cut by 4 bases and J by 1 base, with 11 bases left in between. The CDR3 here is CASSWSRGSGNTIYF. The CDR3 DNA reads TGTGCCAGCAGCTGGTCCCGGGGTTCTGGAAACACCATATATTTT.

The chain couples TRBV6-6 to TRBJ1-5, with 8 nucleotides matching TRBD1. J lost 4 bases, V lost 2 bases, and 7 bases had no gene match. This CDR3 contains 16 residues. Per the germline V gene, CDR1 is MNHNY and CDR2 is SVGAGI (reference sequence). The CDR3 region is CASSYDATGGNQPQHF. The CDR3 region has the DNA TGTGCCAGCAGTTACGACGCTACAGGGGGAAATCAGCCCCAGCATTTT.

The rearrangement joins TRBV5-1 to TRBJ1-5, with 7 bases identical to TRBD1. The CDR3 is made up of 13 amino acids. V lost 2 bases, J lost 5 bases, and 1 base stayed unmatched. The germline V gene encodes CDR1 SGHRS and CDR2 YFSETQ. CDR3 amino acids: CASSLTGDQPQHF. The CDR3 nucleotides are TGCGCCAGCAGCTTAACAGGGGATCAGCCCCAGCATTTT.

The chain joins TRBV2 to TRBJ1-3; possibly TRBD1 for D (6 bases). Deletions cut 8 bases from V and 4 bases from J, with 12 bases between. Germline V lookup: CDR1 SNHLY, CDR2 FYNNEI. CDR3 length: 13 residues. CDR3 loop: CASQMDSGNTIYF. In DNA form, the CDR3 reads TGTGCCAGCCAAATGGACAGCGGAAACACCATATATTTT.

The table lists this clone with a few counts. The J gene is TRBJ1-3, the V gene TRBV19; D remains unclear. There are 16 residues in the CDR3. Germline CDR1 and CDR2: LNHDA and SQIVND (reference sequence). The V end was cut by 2 bases, the J end by 0 bases, with 11 bases between. The CDR3 here is CASSIKRQISGNTIYF. The CDR3 bases are TGTGCCAGTAGTATAAAGCGGCAGATCTCTGGAAACACCATATATTTT. Complete variable domain (other parts from reference TRBV19 and TRBJ1-3): DGGITQSPKYLFRKEGQNVTLSCEQNLNHDAMYWYRQDPGQGLRLIYYSQIVNDFQKGDIAEGYSVSREKKESFPLTVTSAQKNPTAFYLCASSIKRQISGNTIYFGEGSWLTVV.

This rearrangement joins TRBV29-1 to TRBJ2-7; D is perhaps TRBD1 (7 bases). V dropped 4 bases and J dropped 6 bases, with 16 bases sitting between them. Germline lookup yields CDR1 SQVTM and CDR2 ANQGSEA. The CDR3 runs to 13 residues. The CDR3 nucleotides are TGCAGCGTTGCCGATATCCAGGGGGGCGAGCAGTACTTC. Protein product: CSVADIQGGEQYF.

The V and J genes are TRBV13 and TRBJ2-1, with D perhaps TRBD1 (5 bases). The CDR3 is 16 residues long. The V end was cut by 8 bases, the J end by 12 bases, with 29 bases between. In germline, CDR1 is PRHDT, CDR2 FYEKMQ (reference sequence). CDR3 DNA: TGTGCCAGCCCTGTCCCTCAGACAGATGACAATGAGTGGCAGTTCTTC. Its translation: CASPVPQTDDNEWQFF.

The table lists this clone with a few counts. The chain has TRBV25-1 and TRBJ2-7, with D possibly matching TRBD1 (6 bases). Germline assignment: CDR1 MGHDK and CDR2 SYGVNS. V was clipped by 4 bases and J by 2 bases, with 9 bases between them. This CDR3 is built from 13 residues. The CDR3 loop reads CASSGRQAYEQYF. As DNA, the CDR3 is TGTGCCAGCAGTGGGAGACAGGCCTACGAGCAGTACTTC.

V is TRBV10-2 and J is TRBJ1-1; D gene uncertain. The V end lost 3 bases, the J end lost 4 bases, and 9 bases lay between the germline ends. Germline V gene sequence: CDR1 WSHSY, CDR2 SAAADI. The CDR3 is 13 residues long. The CDR3 DNA sequence: TGCGCCAGCAGTGATGTGGGAGTCACTGAAGCTTTCTTT. It codes for CASSDVGVTEAFF.